The T cell receptor beta chain described here comes from a study of CD8 T cells in ankylosing spondylitis. Findings of the study overall: Researchers reportedly found disease-linked clones significantly enriched in matched ankylosing spondylitis synovial fluid.

V lost 0 bases to trimming and J lost 14 bases; unmatched junction nucleotides: 6. The CDR3 is 13 residues long. CDR1 is SEHNR, CDR2 FQNEAQ, per germline (reference sequence). TCRdb re-called the 5' RACE reads through MiXCR, storing one row per CDR3 protein. In the table there are about 140,000 distinct CDR3 sequences, 25% to 35% of which are singletons. A few counts support this clonotype. Its antigen is not identified. This rearrangement joins TRBV7-9 to TRBJ2-1; 8 nucleotides agree with TRBD1. Sequenced: synovial fluid, either unsorted or a sorted T cell fraction (not recorded which). This sequence originates from a male donor with ankylosing spondylitis. The CDR3: CASSLAWTGNEFF. In nucleotides, the CDR3 is TGTGCCAGCAGCTTAGCGTGGACAGGGAATGAGTTCTTC. The full variable domain, with the rest looked up from reference TRBV7-9 and TRBJ2-1, is DTGVSQNPRHKITKRGQNVTFRCDPISEHNRLYWYRQTLGQGPEFLTYFQNEAQLEKSRLLSDRFSAERPKGSFSTLEIQRTEQGDSAMYLCASSLAWTGNEFFGPGTRLTVL.